There are a few counts of the clone carrying this T cell receptor beta chain. Antigen: not known. These data come from a study of post-analysis software for immune sequencing data. For the study at large: Secondary progressive, relapsing-remitting and progressive-relapsing multiple sclerosis were among the included disease courses. Overall study findings and caveats: Among five TRBV segments more frequent in patients than controls were TRBV5-6, TRBV5-1 and TRBV20-1. Co-batched samples clustered tightly together by F measure. Normalized Chao1 diversity was significantly lower in multiple sclerosis patients than in controls.

Presence of unique molecular identifiers characterized the TCR beta cDNA libraries. Input populations of roughly 0.9 to 10 million T cells gave rise to some 500,000 cDNA molecules. TCRdb re-derived calls from the PCR reads in MiXCR, one entry per CDR3 protein. The sample holds roughly 700,000 distinct CDR3 sequences, 30% seen once. In germline, CDR1 is SGHTA, CDR2 FQGNSA. The CDR3 sequence is 12 residues long. This sequence was found in a girl aged 10 to 17 with multiple sclerosis. The chain has TRBV7-2 and TRBJ2-4; D gene uncertain. The end of the DNA fits TRBJ2-7 better, so the J call may be wrong. Sequenced sample: blood. Here the CDR3 reads CASSLDAYEQYF. Here the CDR3 DNA reads TGTGCCAGCAGCCTAGACGCCTACGAGCAGTACTTC.